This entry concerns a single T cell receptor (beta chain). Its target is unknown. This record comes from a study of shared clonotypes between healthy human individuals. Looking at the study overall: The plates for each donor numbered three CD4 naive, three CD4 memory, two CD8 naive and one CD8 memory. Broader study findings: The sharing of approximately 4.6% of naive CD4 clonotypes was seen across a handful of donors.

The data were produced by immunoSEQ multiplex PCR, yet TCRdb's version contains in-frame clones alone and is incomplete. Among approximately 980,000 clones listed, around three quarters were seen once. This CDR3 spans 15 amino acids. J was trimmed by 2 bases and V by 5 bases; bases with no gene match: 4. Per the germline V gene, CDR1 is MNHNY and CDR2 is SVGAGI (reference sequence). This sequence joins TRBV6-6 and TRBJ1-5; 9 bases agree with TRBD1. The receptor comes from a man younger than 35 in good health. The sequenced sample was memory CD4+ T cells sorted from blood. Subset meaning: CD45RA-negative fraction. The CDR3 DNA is TGTGCCAGCAGTGCGTGGACAGGGGGCAATCAGCCCCAGCATTTT. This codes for CASSAWTGGNQPQHF.